Listed here are 15 T cell receptor beta chains from one sample, sequenced in a study of cytomegalovirus exposure and HLA in healthy donors. The PCR was carried out with 60 Vbeta primers and 13 Jbeta primers. TCRdb's table, derived via immunoSEQ multiplex PCR, lists solely in-frame clones and lacks some. The sample carries 100,000 to 150,000 clones, about 85% recorded once. The source material was PBMCs. The receptors were sampled from a boy younger than 18 in good health and CMV-seronegative.

The V and J genes are TRBV7-2 and TRBJ2-3, with D maybe TRBD1 (6 bases). Looked up from germline, CDR1 is SGHTA and CDR2 is FQGNSA. The CDR3 has 16 residues. V was trimmed by 1 base and J by 0 bases, leaving 11 bases between them. The chain's CDR3 is CASSLGGQGSTDTQYF. CDR3 sequence (DNA): TGTGCCAGCAGCTTAGGGGGGCAGGGGAGCACAGATACGCAGTATTTT.

This sequence joins TRBV25-1 and TRBJ1-1, with D perhaps TRBD1 (6 bases). This CDR3 is 15 amino acids long. V shed 10 bases and J shed 4 bases, with 22 bases lying between them. The germline V gene encodes CDR1 MGHDK and CDR2 SYGVNS. The CDR3 is CATRLSTGRGTEAFF. In nucleotides, the CDR3 is TGTGCCACCCGCCTCTCGACAGGCCGGGGCACTGAAGCTTTCTTT.

V usage is TRBV7-3 and J usage is TRBJ1-1; 7 positions match TRBD1. Germline assignment: CDR1 SGHTA and CDR2 FQGTGA. The CDR3 is 12 residues long. V lost 8 bases, J lost 1 base, and 1 base stayed unmatched. CDR3 bases: TGTGCCAGCCCAGGGGGGAACACTGAAGCTTTCTTT. Its protein product is CASPGGNTEAFF.

The chain employs TRBV7-2 and TRBJ2-7; the D gene is possibly TRBD2 (6 bases). In germline, CDR1 is SGHTA, CDR2 FQGNSA. The CDR3 has 15 residues. Trimming took 3 bases from V and 0 from J, leaving 12 bases between them. DNA of the CDR3: TGTGCCAGCAGCTTCCAGGGAGGAAGCTCCTACGAGCAGTACTTC. It translates to CASSFQGGSSYEQYF.

The V call is TRBV2, the J call TRBJ2-7; TRBD2 matches 15 bases. CDR1 and CDR2 (germline): SNHLY, FYNNEI. The CDR3 length is 20 residues. The J segment lost 2 bases and the V segment lost 9 bases, leaving 20 bases of the junction unmatched. This CDR3 is CASSSPGAGLAGGVTYEQYF. CDR3 nucleotide sequence: TGTGCCAGTAGTTCCCCCGGGGCTGGACTAGCGGGAGGGGTTACCTACGAGCAGTACTTC.

The V gene is TRBV13, the J gene TRBJ2-3; 9 bases fit TRBD1. Per germline, CDR1 PRHDT and CDR2 FYEKMQ (reference sequence). V trimming: 5 bases; J trimming: 6 bases; junction bases outside the gene matches: 9. CDR3 length: 15 amino acids. As DNA, the CDR3 is TGTGCCAGCAGCCCGATTGACAGGGGGGCGGATACGCAGTATTTT. Translation: CASSPIDRGADTQYF.

V usage is TRBV4-1 and J usage is TRBJ2-5; TRBD2 might be the D (6 bases). V gave up 0 bases and J gave up 5 bases, with 7 bases separating them. This CDR3 has 13 amino acids. CDR1 and CDR2 (germline): MGHRA, YSYEKL. CDR3 DNA sequence: TGCGCCAGCAGCCAAGAGGGGAGGGAGACCCAGTACTTC. Translation: CASSQEGRETQYF.

This clone was counted only a few times. CDR3 nucleotide sequence: TGTGCCAGCAGCTTAGAAGGTATCAGCGGGAGTTTTGAGCAGTTCTTC. Its protein product is CASSLEGISGSFEQFF. The rearrangement uses TRBV7-9 and TRBJ2-1; 8 bases match TRBD2. The J segment lost 9 bases and the V segment lost 1 base, leaving 11 bases of the junction unmatched. The CDR3 sequence is 16 residues long. CDR1 and CDR2 from the germline V gene are SEHNR and FQNEAQ (reference sequence).

The rearrangement uses TRBV2 and TRBJ1-5; unclear D gene. The ends were cut back, 2 bases at V and 7 bases at J, with 15 bases in the middle. Per germline, CDR1 SNHLY and CDR2 FYNNEI. The CDR3 runs 15 residues. The CDR3 here is CASSEIVAEEQPQHF. CDR3 nucleotides: TGTGCCAGCAGTGAAATCGTAGCGGAGGAACAGCCCCAGCATTTT.

The genes are TRBV14 and TRBJ1-6; D not resolved. Germline lookup yields CDR1 SGHDN and CDR2 FVKESK. The CDR3 contains 13 residues. Trimming cost V 1 base and J 9 bases, with 7 bases left between them. The CDR3 DNA reads as TGTGCCAGCAGCCAAGTAGGAGCTTCACCCCTCCACTTT. Amino acid sequence: CASSQVGASPLHF.

This clone was counted only a few times. Other DNA sequences in the same sample also yield this CDR3. The chain employs TRBV5-6 and TRBJ2-7; no reliable D call. Germline V gives CDR1 SGHDT, CDR2 YYEEEE. There are 13 residues in the CDR3. Trimming took 4 bases from V and 6 from J, leaving 14 bases between them. The CDR3 region has the DNA TGTGCCAGCAGCCAAAAAATAGCTCTCGAGCAGTACTTC. As protein: CASSQKIALEQYF.

In its sample, this clone was seen once. The chain employs TRBV9 and TRBJ2-1; 9 bases are a match to TRBD1. Germline loops: CDR1 SGDLS, CDR2 YYNGEE. This CDR3 region has 16 residues. V lost 3 bases to trimming and J lost 4 bases; unmatched junction nucleotides: 8. CDR3 nucleotides: TGTGCCAGCAGCGCCCCACAGGGGGCCTTATACAATGAGCAGTTCTTC. Amino acids: CASSAPQGALYNEQFF.

V is TRBV29-1 and J is TRBJ1-2; D remains ambiguous. The CDR3 is 11 residues long. Germline lookup yields CDR1 SQVTM and CDR2 ANQGSEA. V was clipped by 2 bases and J by 5 bases, with 6 bases between them. Here the CDR3 DNA reads TGCAGCGTTGAATACCGGTATGGCTACACCTTC. Translated: CSVEYRYGYTF.

Comment on this clone: One end of the junction varies from germline; a read error may be responsible. Other nucleotide sequences from this sample produce the same CDR3. The CDR3 sequence: CASSWGTGSYEQYF. CDR3 in DNA: TGTGCCAGCAGCTGGGGGACAGGCTCCTACGAGCAGTACTTC. The chain uses TRBV5-1 and TRBJ2-7, with 8 positions matching TRBD1. This CDR3 spans 14 amino acids. From germline, CDR1 is SGHRS and CDR2 YFSETQ.

V and J are TRBV7-6 and TRBJ2-3; unclear D gene. The V and J ends lost 5 bases and 6 bases respectively, with 9 bases between them. CDR3 length equals 12 residues. Germline CDR1 is SGHVS and CDR2 is FNYEAQ. For the CDR3, the DNA is TGTGCCAGCAGCCTAATGACTGATACGCAGTATTTT. As protein: CASSLMTDTQYF.